This TCR beta chain was captured in a study of T cell responses to AZD1222 COVID-19 vaccine. General study points: Among AZD1222 vaccinees, only six were seropositive at baseline.

As to this clone: The antigen is not known.

Sequencing was performed with immunoSEQ multiplex PCR; in TCRdb, only in-frame clones are kept and a portion is missing. The profile shows 140,000 to 150,000 clones, roughly 88% of them singletons. The CDR3 covers 13 residues. The germline V gene has CDR1 LNHDA and CDR2 SQIVND (reference sequence). Deletions cut 4 bases from V and 7 bases from J, with 13 bases between. The sequencing here drew on peripheral blood, taken 28 days after the second AZD1222 dose. V is TRBV19 and J is TRBJ1-2; tentative D call: TRBD1 (5 bases). This receptor was obtained from an adult who received the AZD1222 COVID-19 vaccine. CDR3 nucleotides: TGTGCCAGTAGTACCCCTAGAGGGGTTGGCTACACCTTC. Translating gives CASSTPRGVGYTF.